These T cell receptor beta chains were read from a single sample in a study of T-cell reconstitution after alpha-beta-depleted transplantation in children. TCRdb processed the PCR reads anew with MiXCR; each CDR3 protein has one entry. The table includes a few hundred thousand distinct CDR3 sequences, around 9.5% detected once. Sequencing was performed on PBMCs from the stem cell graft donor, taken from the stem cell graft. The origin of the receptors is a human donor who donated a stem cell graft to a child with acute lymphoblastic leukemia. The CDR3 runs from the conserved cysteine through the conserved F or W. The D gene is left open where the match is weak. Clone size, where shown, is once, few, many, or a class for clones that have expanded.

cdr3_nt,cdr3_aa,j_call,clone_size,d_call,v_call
TGCGCCAGCAGCTTGGCCCCAGGGGGCAATAGCAATCAGCCCCAGCATTTT,CASSLAPGGNSNQPQHF,TRBJ1-5,few,TRBD1,TRBV5-1
TGCAGCGGACGGGACGCCCGGAACACTGAAGCTTTCTTT,CSGRDARNTEAFF,TRBJ1-1,.,.,TRBV29-1
TGTGCCAGCTCACCACGGGCTAGCTTAGAGACCCAGTACTTC,CASSPRASLETQYF,TRBJ2-5,.,.,TRBV18
TGTGCCAGCAGTTCCCCGGGACAGCTTAATGAAAAACTGTTTTTT,CASSSPGQLNEKLFF,TRBJ1-4,few,TRBD1,TRBV27
TGTGCCAGCAGCTTAAGGGGAAAGGGCGAAAAACTGTTTTTT,CASSLRGKGEKLFF,TRBJ1-4,few,.,TRBV7-9
TGCAGTGCTAGGGTGCTAGCGGGGGGGCCCCGCACAGATACGCAGTATTTT,CSARVLAGGPRTDTQYF,TRBJ2-3,.,TRBD2,TRBV20-1
TGCAGTGCTAGCGCCGGGGACTCGGGTACGCAGTATTTT,CSASAGDSGTQYF,TRBJ2-3,.,.,TRBV20-1
TGTGCCAGCAGTTTATGGGGGTTGGGGCAATTTCAAGCCAAAAACATTCAGTACTTC,CASSLWGLGQFQAKNIQYF,TRBJ2-4,few,.,TRBV28
TGTGCCATCAGTGGTTCCCCGGGGGGGAGACAAGAGACCCAGTACTTC,CAISGSPGGRQETQYF,TRBJ2-5,.,TRBD2,TRBV10-3
TGTGCCATCAGTGAGAGAAGCTCCGGGTTTCTCGACAATGAGCAGTTCTTC,CAISERSSGFLDNEQFF,TRBJ2-1,many,.,TRBV10-3
TGCGCCAGCAGCTTGGTCCCCAGGACCGACAATGAGCAGTTCTTC,CASSLVPRTDNEQFF,TRBJ2-1,many,.,TRBV5-1
TGCGCCAGCAGCTTGGCGCTCTCCTACAATGAGCAGTTCTTC,CASSLALSYNEQFF,TRBJ2-1,many,.,TRBV5-1
TGTGCCAGCAGCTTGGGTTCAGTTAACTCTGGGGCCAACGTCCTGACTTTC,CASSLGSVNSGANVLTF,TRBJ2-6,few,.,TRBV5-6
TGTGCCAGCAGCTTAAACAGCCGAAACACCATATATTTT,CASSLNSRNTIYF,TRBJ1-3,many,.,TRBV5-4
TGCGCCACCAACCCGGGGTTATCGTTTCTTAACACCGGGGAGCTGTTTTTT,CATNPGLSFLNTGELFF,TRBJ2-2,few,.,TRBV5-1
TGTGCCACCAGCGACGCAGGGGGAGCTCGCGGGGTTCCTTCACCCCTCCACTTT,CATSDAGGARGVPSPLHF,TRBJ1-6,.,TRBD1,TRBV24-1
TGTGCCAGCAGCGGGGAGGGGACAGCCCCTTACGAGCAGTACTTC,CASSGEGTAPYEQYF,TRBJ2-7,few,.,TRBV9
TGTGCCAGTAGTCCCCAGAAGGTGACTGAAGCTTTCTTT,CASSPQKVTEAFF,TRBJ1-1,.,.,TRBV19
TGTGCCAGTAACGCAGCCGACCGCAATGAGCAGTTCTTC,CASNAADRNEQFF,TRBJ2-1,many,.,TRBV19
TGCGCCAGCAGTGTCGACGATCCCACTAATGAAAAACTGTTTTTT,CASSVDDPTNEKLFF,TRBJ1-4,many,.,TRBV10-2
TGTGCCAGCAGCTCAGACACAGGGAACATAGACTATGGCTACACCTTC,CASSSDTGNIDYGYTF,TRBJ1-2,.,.,TRBV7-8
TGCAGTGCTAGATCCCCAGGGACCGGAAACACCATATATTTT,CSARSPGTGNTIYF,TRBJ1-3,many,.,TRBV20-1
TGTGCCAGCGGGGACAATAGCAGGGGGTCCTACGAGCAGTACTTC,CASGDNSRGSYEQYF,TRBJ2-7,many,TRBD1,TRBV27
TGTGCCAGCAGCCGTTGGACAGACTACGAGCAGTACTTC,CASSRWTDYEQYF,TRBJ2-7,many,.,TRBV7-9
TGCAGCGTTGAAGGTCGGCATCCCTCCTACGAGCAGTACTTC,CSVEGRHPSYEQYF,TRBJ2-7,many,.,TRBV29-1
TGCAGTGCTCCGGACAGGAGGAGGTATAATGAAAAACTGTTTTTT,CSAPDRRRYNEKLFF,TRBJ1-4,many,TRBD1,TRBV20-1
TGTGCCAGCAGCCCGAGGACAGTAGATTTCGATGAGCAGTTCTTC,CASSPRTVDFDEQFF,TRBJ2-1,many,.,TRBV7-6